These 6 T cell receptor beta chains came from one sample sequenced in a study of T cell repertoires in cytomegalovirus infection. Each CDR3 protein gets one entry after TCRdb re-called the reads with MiXCR. Seen here are some 250,000 distinct CDR3 sequences, approximately 9.1% observed once, and the top ten hold over 13%. Sequenced sample: PBMCs. The origin of the receptors is a human donor in good health (CMV status not recorded). Some clones in this sample may be carry-over from other donors' samples.

The sample holds many counts of this clonotype. This chain joins TRBV7-2 and TRBJ2-7, with a possible D match to TRBD2 (6 bases). The CDR3 extends over 13 amino acids. Trimming cost V 1 base and J 9 bases, with 13 bases left between them. In germline, CDR1 is SGHTA, CDR2 FQGNSA. DNA of the CDR3: TGTGCCAGCAGCTTAGGGACTCGGAGGGGGCAGTACTTC. It specifies CASSLGTRRGQYF.

This clonotype has ten or more counts. This chain links TRBV12-3 or TRBV12-4 with TRBJ1-2; D perhaps matches TRBD1 (6 bases). V was pared by 6 bases and J by 6 bases, with 20 bases between. CDR3 length: 15 residues. The CDR3 sequence is CASSRLFEGGDGYTF. The CDR3 coding sequence is TGTGCCAGCAGCCGACTATTCGAGGGGGGGGATGGCTACACCTTC.

This clonotype was found many times. Here the CDR3 reads CASSTTRYTQYF. The DNA of the CDR3 is TGTGCCAGCAGCACAACTAGGTATACGCAGTATTTT. V usage is TRBV7-2 and J usage is TRBJ2-3; a possible D gene is TRBD2 (5 bases). Trimming took off 5 bases at V and 7 bases at J, with 10 bases between the two ends. The CDR3 contains 12 residues. Germline loops: CDR1 SGHTA, CDR2 FQGNSA.

This clonotype came up many times. This rearrangement joins TRBV12-5 to TRBJ1-6; D is uncertain. V was pared by 4 bases and J by 7 bases, with 8 bases between. The CDR3 is made up of 13 amino acids. Germline-derived CDR1 and CDR2 are LGHNT and FRNRAP. The CDR3 sequence is CASGSDVNSPLHF. CDR3 coding DNA: TGTGCTAGTGGTTCGGACGTAAATTCACCCCTCCACTTT.

This clonotype was observed a few times. This chain joins TRBV5-1 and TRBJ2-2; possible D gene TRBD2, 5 bases. Germline CDR1 and CDR2: SGHRS and YFSETQ. The V end lost 2 bases, the J end lost 3 bases, and 11 bases lay between the germline ends. CDR3 length: 15 amino acids. CDR3 coding DNA: TGCGCCAGCAGCTTCGGGGATATCCACACCGGGGAGCTGTTTTTT. This gives the protein CASSFGDIHTGELFF.

This clonotype was found many times. The chain links TRBV19 to TRBJ2-7; D possibly matches TRBD1 or TRBD2 (5 bases each). CDR3 length: 15 amino acids. Trimming took 5 bases from V and 6 from J, leaving 20 bases between them. Germline V gives CDR1 LNHDA, CDR2 SQIVND (reference sequence). The CDR3 protein is CASSSPGAVLGEQYF. Written as DNA, the CDR3 is TGTGCCAGTAGTTCGCCCGGGGCCGTACTGGGCGAGCAGTACTTC.